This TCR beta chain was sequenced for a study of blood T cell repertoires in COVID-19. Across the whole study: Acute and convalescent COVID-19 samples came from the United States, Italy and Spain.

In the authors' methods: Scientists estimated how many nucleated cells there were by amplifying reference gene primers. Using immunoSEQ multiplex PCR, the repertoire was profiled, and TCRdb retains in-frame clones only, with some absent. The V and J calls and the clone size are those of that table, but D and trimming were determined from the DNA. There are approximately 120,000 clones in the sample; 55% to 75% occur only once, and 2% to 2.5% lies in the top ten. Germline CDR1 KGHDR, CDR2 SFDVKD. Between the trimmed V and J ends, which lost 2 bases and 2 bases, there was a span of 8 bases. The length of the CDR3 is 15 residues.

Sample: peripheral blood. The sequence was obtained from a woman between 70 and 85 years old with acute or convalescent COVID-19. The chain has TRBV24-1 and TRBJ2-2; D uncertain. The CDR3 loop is CATSDSTPNTGELFF. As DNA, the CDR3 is TGTGCCACCAGTGATTCCACTCCTAACACCGGGGAGCTGTTTTTT.